The 15 T cell receptor beta chains listed next were all sequenced from one sample in a study of human T cells and chemical hapten exposure. Time point given: pre-sensitization, week 0. Treatment reported: therapeutic diphenylcyclopropenone sensitization with weekly scalp DPC. TCRdb redid the calling of the RACE reads with MiXCR, one entry per CDR3 protein. The sample lists roughly 120,000 distinct CDR3 sequences; roughly 14% were seen once. Sequences were derived from whole blood, sampled in connection with sensitization to the hapten diphenylcyclopropenone (DPC). The receptors derive from a woman aged 18-29 years with alopecia areata. Some clones in this sample may be carry-over from other donors' samples.

This clonotype has only a few counts. The chain combines TRBV4-3 with TRBJ1-6; D is uncertain. The CDR3 has 12 amino acids. The germline CDR1 and CDR2 sequences are LGHNA and YSLEER. V was cut by 3 bases and J by 5 bases, with 2 bases left in between. The CDR3 reads CASSQNNSPLHF. The CDR3 region has the DNA TGCGCCAGCAGCCAGAATAATTCACCCCTCCACTTT.

In its sample, this clonotype was seen many times. The chain uses TRBV20-1 and TRBJ1-2; D unclear. This CDR3 region has 13 residues. Trimming stripped 1 base from V and 4 bases from J, with 10 bases between. The germline gives CDR1 DFQATT, CDR2 SNEGSKA (reference sequence). In DNA, the CDR3 is TGCAGTGCTAGAGTTGCAGGTACCTATGGCTACACCTTC. This sequence encodes CSARVAGTYGYTF.

This clonotype was detected ten times or more. The chain joins TRBV6-2 or TRBV6-3 to TRBJ1-1; 8 nucleotides agree with TRBD1. The CDR3 is 14 residues long. CDR1 and CDR2 from the germline V gene are MNHEY and SVGEGT. Trimming took 5 bases from V and 6 from J; bases not matched to a gene: 8. The CDR3 sequence: CASSRGQGLSEAFF. Written as DNA, the CDR3 is TGTGCCAGCAGTAGAGGACAGGGCCTGTCTGAAGCTTTCTTT.

This clonotype has a handful of counts. The V gene is TRBV9, the J gene TRBJ2-2; no reliable D call. CDR1 is SGDLS and CDR2 is YYNGEE in the germline V gene. Trimming removed 2 bases from V and 5 bases from J, with 4 bases in between. The length of the CDR3 is 12 residues. The CDR3 DNA is TGTGCCAGCAGCGTCCGGACCGGGGAGCTGTTTTTT. Translation: CASSVRTGELFF.

The rearrangement joins TRBV7-6 to TRBJ2-2; 8 nucleotides line up with TRBD1. Germline CDR1 and CDR2: SGHVS and FNYEAQ. The junction had 11 bases not matched to a gene; V was cut back by 4 bases and J by 7 bases. The length of the CDR3 is 16 residues. The CDR3 bases are TGTGCCAGCAGCTCCGGACAGGGTCCCATGGTCGGGGAGCTGTTTTTT. Amino acids: CASSSGQGPMVGELFF.

This clonotype was detected ten times or more. The CDR3 DNA sequence: TGTGCCAGCAGCTGGACTAGCGGGGGGGCAGTCCACAATGAGCAGTTCTTC. Its translation is CASSWTSGGAVHNEQFF. The chain combines TRBV2 with TRBJ2-1; 15 bases match TRBD2. V was pared by 6 bases and J by 5 bases, with 8 bases of the junction left unmatched. The CDR3 runs 17 residues. Germline V gene data show CDR1 as SNHLY and CDR2 as FYNNEI.

This clonotype was recorded many times. This chain links TRBV6-1 with TRBJ2-3, with D maybe TRBD2 (7 bases). The length of the CDR3 is 14 residues. Germline V gives CDR1 MNHNS, CDR2 SASEGT. Between the trimmed V and J ends, which lost 9 bases and 2 bases, there was a span of 15 bases. The DNA for the CDR3 is TGTGCCAGGAGACGGGGGGCCGCCACAGATACGCAGTATTTT. Translation: CARRRGAATDTQYF.

The chain combines TRBV2 with TRBJ1-5, with a tentative D call TRBD1 (6 bases). Germline CDR1 and CDR2: SNHLY and FYNNEI. The CDR3 spans 15 residues. Between the trimmed V and J ends, which lost 6 bases and 7 bases, there was a span of 19 bases. This chain's CDR3 is CASRETGLGEQPQHF. CDR3 DNA sequence: TGTGCCAGCAGAGAGACAGGCCTAGGGGAACAGCCCCAGCATTTT.

This clonotype was detected a few times. The chain combines TRBV20-1 with TRBJ2-3; 9 positions match TRBD2. Trimming removed 3 bases from V and 3 bases from J; junction bases left unmatched: 10. The germline CDR1 and CDR2 sequences are DFQATT and SNEGSKA (reference sequence). This CDR3 region has 16 residues. CDR3 residues: CSASSLRLAGTDTQYF. Written as DNA, the CDR3 is TGCAGTGCTAGCTCTCTACGCCTAGCGGGGACAGATACGCAGTATTTT.

This clonotype has a count of ten or more. The rearrangement links TRBV6-2 or TRBV6-3 to TRBJ2-1, with D maybe TRBD1 (6 bases). This CDR3 contains 18 residues. The V and J ends lost 2 bases and 6 bases respectively, with 23 bases between them. CDR1 MNHEY and CDR2 SVGEGT come from the germline V gene. The CDR3 DNA reads as TGTGCCAGCAGTTACCGCTACCGGGCCAGGGGATATGTCAATGAGCAGTTCTTC. The encoded protein is CASSYRYRARGYVNEQFF.

This clonotype was seen more than once but under ten times. V is TRBV18 and J is TRBJ1-1, with a weak D call TRBD1 (6 bases). The CDR3 spans 14 residues. Germline CDR1 and CDR2: KGHSH and LQKENI. The V and J ends lost 4 bases and 1 base respectively, with 10 bases between them. CDR3 DNA: TGTGCCAGCTCACGTGGCAGGGGGAACACTGAAGCTTTCTTT. Translating gives CASSRGRGNTEAFF.

The chain recombines TRBV20-1 with TRBJ2-2; TRBD1 might be the D (5 bases). The CDR3 length is 14 residues. CDR1 and CDR2 (germline): DFQATT, SNEGSKA (reference sequence). The V end was cut by 1 base, the J end by 6 bases, with 12 bases between. CDR3 amino acids: CSARVRRGPGELFF. The CDR3 bases are TGCAGTGCTAGAGTGCGAAGGGGCCCCGGGGAGCTGTTTTTT.

This clonotype was recorded many times. This chain uses TRBV28 with TRBJ2-7; either TRBD1 or TRBD2 may supply D (5 bases each). V dropped 4 bases and J dropped 6 bases, with 22 bases sitting between them. Germline lookup yields CDR1 MDHEN and CDR2 SYDVKM. The CDR3 is made up of 16 amino acids. The CDR3 reads CASSSPTAGREFEQYF. The CDR3 nucleotides read TGTGCCAGCAGTTCACCGACCGCGGGCAGGGAATTCGAGCAGTACTTC.

The chain has TRBV5-1 and TRBJ2-7; D is ambiguous. CDR1 and CDR2 from the germline V gene are SGHRS and YFSETQ. The V end was cut by 5 bases, the J end by 3 bases, with 9 bases between. The CDR3 runs 12 residues. CDR3 region: CASRDADYEQYF. In DNA form, the CDR3 reads TGCGCCAGCAGGGACGCCGACTACGAGCAGTACTTC.

In its sample, this clonotype was seen many times. The rearrangement links TRBV6-5 to TRBJ1-3; 9 bases match TRBD1. V trimming: 0 bases; J trimming: 6 bases; junction bases outside the gene matches: 3. From germline, CDR1 is MNHEY and CDR2 SVGAGI. The CDR3 has 15 amino acids. The DNA for the CDR3 is TGTGCCAGCAGTTACTCCCGGACAGGGGAAAACACCATATATTTT. It is translated as CASSYSRTGENTIYF.